Listed below are T cell receptor beta chains from one sample, sequenced in a study of blood T cell repertoires in COVID-19. The method was immunoSEQ multiplex PCR; TCRdb's version includes in-frame clones alone and lacks a portion of them. The sample has roughly 100,000 clones, about 85% seen once. The sample consisted of peripheral blood. The receptors originated from a man in his forties or fifties in a cohort sampled during active COVID-19. Both conserved end residues are part of each CDR3. D genes are given only for firm matches. Only some rows state a clone size, as once, few, many or a class for expanded clones.

abundance	v_gene	len	d_gene	j_gene	CDR3nt	CDR3aa
-	TRBV18	15	TRBD1	TRBJ1-3	TGTGCCAGCTCAACAGGGGCGGGATCTGGAAACACCATATATTTT	CASSTGAGSGNTIYF
-	TRBV6-5	14	TRBD1	TRBJ1-5	TGTGCCAGCGGCGGACAGGGCGGCAATCAGCCCCAGCATTTT	CASGGQGGNQPQHF
-	TRBV25-1	16	TRBD2	TRBJ2-1	TGTGCCAGCTGTTTGGAGGCGGGGGGGCCTGGGAATGAGCAGTTCTTC	CASCLEAGGPGNEQFF
-	TRBV5-1	15	TRBD1	TRBJ2-2	TGCGCCAGCAGCGCGAGACAGGGGAACACCGGGGAGCTGTTTTTT	CASSARQGNTGELFF
once	TRBV6-5	15	TRBD2	TRBJ2-5	TGTGCCAGCAGCTGGGCGGGGGGCGGACGTGAGACCCAGTACTTC	CASSWAGGGRETQYF
-	TRBV7-9	14	-	TRBJ1-2	TGTGCCAGCAGCTTCACAGGGTACGACTATGGCTACACCTTC	CASSFTGYDYGYTF
-	TRBV2	15	-	TRBJ2-1	TGTGCCAGCAGTGATTGGAGGAGCTCCTACAATGAGCAGTTCTTC	CASSDWRSSYNEQFF
-	TRBV24-1	13	TRBD1	TRBJ1-2	TGTGCCACCAGTGACCGGGACAGGGGGGGGTACACCTTC	CATSDRDRGGYTF
-	TRBV5-1	12	-	TRBJ2-1	TGCGCCAGCAGCGCGACTAGTAGGATGCAGTTCTTC	CASSATSRMQFF
-	TRBV19	14	TRBD2	TRBJ2-3	TGTGCCAGTAGTATCAGCGGGGGAGGGGGTACGCAGTATTTT	CASSISGGGGTQYF
-	TRBV3-1/TRBV3-2	14	TRBD1	TRBJ2-1	TGTGCCAGCAGCCCGGACAGGGCCTACAATGAGCAGTTCTTC	CASSPDRAYNEQFF
few	TRBV19	15	TRBD1	TRBJ1-6	TGTGCCAGCAAATCCGGGACAGGGCTCAGATCACCCCTCCACTTT	CASKSGTGLRSPLHF
-	TRBV19	14	-	TRBJ1-5	TGTGCCAGTAGAAACACAGAGAGCAATCAGCCCCAGCATTTT	CASRNTESNQPQHF
-	TRBV5-1	17	TRBD2	TRBJ2-1	TGCGCCAGCAGCCCAAGGAGCGGGGGCCAGAGCCGCAATGAGCAGTTCTTC	CASSPRSGGQSRNEQFF
-	TRBV10-1	15	-	TRBJ1-1	TGCGCCAGCAGTGAGTCGAGGCAGGGCGACACTGAAGCTTTCTTT	CASSESRQGDTEAFF
-	TRBV5-1	16	TRBD2	TRBJ2-3	TGCGCCAGCAGCTTGGACGGCGGGGGGGCCACAGATACGCAGTATTTT	CASSLDGGGATDTQYF
-	TRBV15	17	TRBD2	TRBJ2-3	TGTGCCACCAGCAGAGATGGGACTAGCGGTTTCACAGATACGCAGTATTTT	CATSRDGTSGFTDTQYF
-	TRBV29-1	15	-	TRBJ2-5	TGCAGCGTTGACTCTGGGGCCGAGTCCCAAGAGACCCAGTACTTC	CSVDSGAESQETQYF
-	TRBV12-3/TRBV12-4	11	TRBD1	TRBJ1-1	TGTGCCAGCAGTTTGGGGGACAGTGGTTTCTTT	CASSLGDSGFF
-	TRBV9	13	-	TRBJ1-2	TGTGCCAGCACCCCTGCGGACAGCTATGGCTACACCTTC	CASTPADSYGYTF
-	TRBV5-4	11	-	TRBJ2-3	TGTGCCAGCAGCTTAGGAGGTACGCAGTATTTT	CASSLGGTQYF
-	TRBV28	16	-	TRBJ1-5	TGTGCCAGCTGGTCAGGAGGGAGGGGTAGCAATCAGCCCCAGCATTTT	CASWSGGRGSNQPQHF
-	TRBV5-6	14	TRBD2	TRBJ2-5	TGTGCCAGCAGCCCGGGACTAGACATAGAGACCCAGTACTTC	CASSPGLDIETQYF
-	TRBV9	14	-	TRBJ2-3	TGTGCCAGCAGCGAGGGGGGGACGACAGATACGCAGTATTTT	CASSEGGTTDTQYF
-	TRBV19	13	-	TRBJ2-1	TGTGCCAGTAGTTCTAGGATTCGCGATGAGCAGTTCTTC	CASSSRIRDEQFF
-	TRBV7-9	16	TRBD2	TRBJ2-2	TGTGCCAGCAGCTTACTAGCGGGGGGGCGCGCCGGGGAGCTGTTTTTT	CASSLLAGGRAGELFF
-	TRBV6-6	15	TRBD1	TRBJ2-2	TGTGCCAGCGCCAAACCTGACAGGGGAGCCGGGGAGCTGTTTTTT	CASAKPDRGAGELFF
-	TRBV6-6	15	-	TRBJ2-3	TGTGCCAGCAACACGGGCGGGTTAGGCACAGATACGCAGTATTTT	CASNTGGLGTDTQYF
-	TRBV10-2	14	TRBD1	TRBJ1-6	TGCGCCAGCACTACGACAGGGGTTGATTCACCCCTCCACTTT	CASTTTGVDSPLHF
-	TRBV5-1	17	-	TRBJ2-2	TGCGCCAGCAGCCCCCCGACAGAACTACCGAACACCGGGGAGCTGTTTTTT	CASSPPTELPNTGELFF
-	TRBV7-3	14	-	TRBJ2-1	TGTGCCAGCAGCTTAAATCCGGTCTCCTATGAGCAGTTCTTC	CASSLNPVSYEQFF
-	TRBV13	15	-	TRBJ1-2	TGTGCCAGCAGCCCCCGGGGGGGGGCGGCCTATGGCTACACCTTC	CASSPRGGAAYGYTF
-	TRBV7-9	16	TRBD1	TRBJ1-3	TGTGCCAGCAGCTTAGGTCCAGGGGGCCCTGGAAACACCATATATTTT	CASSLGPGGPGNTIYF
once	TRBV28	14	TRBD1	TRBJ2-2	TGTGCCAGCAGTTACAGGGGCTACACCGGGGAGCTGTTTTTT	CASSYRGYTGELFF
-	TRBV16	15	-	TRBJ1-2	TGTGCCAGCAGCCGGCGGGACTCCGCGCGGTATGGCTACACCTTC	CASSRRDSARYGYTF
once	TRBV6-1	15	-	TRBJ1-5	TGTGCCAGCAGTGAAGCGCGCTCTAGCAATCAGCCCCAGCATTTT	CASSEARSSNQPQHF
-	TRBV6-5	15	TRBD1	TRBJ1-5	TGTGCCAGCACCCGTGACAGGGTGAGCAATCAGCCCCAGCATTTT	CASTRDRVSNQPQHF
few	TRBV11-2	15	-	TRBJ2-5	TGTGCCAGCAGCTTGGCCGGGACTGACCAAGAGACCCAGTACTTC	CASSLAGTDQETQYF
-	TRBV24-1	16	-	TRBJ2-3	TGTGCCACCAGTGATCCAACAGGAATCGGGTCAGATACGCAGTATTTT	CATSDPTGIGSDTQYF
once	TRBV11-3	15	-	TRBJ1-1	TGTGCCAGCAGCTTGGGAACAGGGTTCAACACTGAAGCTTTCTTT	CASSLGTGFNTEAFF
-	TRBV6-6	12	-	TRBJ1-1	TGTGCCAGCAGTTACCAGTGGGACAAGGCTTTCTTT	CASSYQWDKAFF
once	TRBV6-5	15	-	TRBJ1-4	TGTGCCAGCAGGAGCCGGGTAGTGGCAAATGAAAAACTGTTTTTT	CASRSRVVANEKLFF
-	TRBV18	14	-	TRBJ2-2	TGTGCCAGCTCACCACTTACGAGTCCCGGGGAGCTGTTTTTT	CASSPLTSPGELFF
-	TRBV5-1	15	-	TRBJ1-3	TGCGCCAGCAGCTTGAGAGGTAGCTCTGGAAACACCATATATTTT	CASSLRGSSGNTIYF
-	TRBV4-2	15	-	TRBJ2-2	TGTGCCAGCAGCCACGACATAGTAAACACCGGGGAGCTGTTTTTT	CASSHDIVNTGELFF
-	TRBV9	15	TRBD1	TRBJ1-6	TGTGCCAGCAGGGTTGGGACAGGCCCCAATTCACCCCTCCACTTT	CASRVGTGPNSPLHF
-	TRBV14	16	-	TRBJ1-6	TGTGCCAGCAGCCAAACTTTACTATTATCCGGTTCACCCCTCCACTTT	CASSQTLLLSGSPLHF
-	TRBV7-3	14	TRBD2	TRBJ2-3	TGTGCCAGCAGCCTCGGACTAGGGGCAGATACGCAGTATTTT	CASSLGLGADTQYF
once	TRBV24-1	15	-	TRBJ2-5	TGTGCCACCAGTGATTTGAGAGGTGGGCAAGAGACCCAGTACTTC	CATSDLRGGQETQYF
-	TRBV6-6	13	-	TRBJ1-6	TGTGCCAGCACCGGACAGCTTAATTCACCCCTCCACTTT	CASTGQLNSPLHF
-	TRBV5-4	14	-	TRBJ2-3	TGTGCCAGCAGTCCCGGCGGGGTAGGTGGTACGCAGTATTTT	CASSPGGVGGTQYF
-	TRBV7-2	13	TRBD2	TRBJ2-7	TGTGCCAGCAGCTTAGCCGGGGGGTACGAGCAGTACTTC	CASSLAGGYEQYF
-	TRBV27	14	-	TRBJ1-1	TGTGCCAGCAGACCAGACAGGATGAACACTGAAGCTTTCTTT	CASRPDRMNTEAFF
few	TRBV7-8	13	TRBD1	TRBJ1-6	TGTGCCAGCAGAGGGACAGGGCCGGGTGTGCTCCACTTT	CASRGTGPGVLHF
-	TRBV4-3	17	TRBD2	TRBJ2-1	TGCGCCAGCAGCCAAGATCTAGCGGGCAGCTCCTACAATGAGCAGTTCTTC	CASSQDLAGSSYNEQFF
-	TRBV4-2	15	-	TRBJ2-6	TGTGCCAGCAGGACAACTAGCTCTGGGGCCAACGTCCTGACTTTC	CASRTTSSGANVLTF
-	TRBV6-5	14	-	TRBJ1-5	TGTGCCAGCAGCCCCGTAAATAGCAATCAGCCCCAGCATTTT	CASSPVNSNQPQHF
-	TRBV15	15	TRBD1	TRBJ1-1	TGTGCCACCAGCAGGGCCGGGACAGTAAACACTGAAGCTTTCTTT	CATSRAGTVNTEAFF
once	TRBV18	14	TRBD1	TRBJ1-1	TGTGCCAGCTCACCAGGGACAGTCTCTACTGAAGCTTTCTTT	CASSPGTVSTEAFF
-	TRBV5-6	15	TRBD1	TRBJ1-3	TGTGCCAGCAGCCTGGGGGACAGCTCTGGAAACACCATATATTTT	CASSLGDSSGNTIYF